These 14 T cell receptor beta chains came from one sample sequenced in a study of blood T cell repertoires in COVID-19. The assay was immunoSEQ multiplex PCR, and TCRdb's table has in-frame clones only and misses some. The data hold roughly 300,000 clones, with approximately 89% observed a single time. Sequencing was performed on peripheral blood. These TCRs come from a woman in her twenties or thirties with COVID-19, enrolled during active disease.

The chain carries TRBV27 and TRBJ1-3; D is uncertain. Germline V gene data show CDR1 as MNHEY and CDR2 as SMNVEV (reference sequence). The V end was cut by 4 bases, the J end by 0 bases, with 7 bases between. The CDR3 has 14 amino acids. The CDR3 here is CASSSPSSGNTIYF. The CDR3 DNA is TGTGCCAGCAGTTCCCCCAGCTCTGGAAACACCATATATTTT.

The chain is built from TRBV5-4 and TRBJ1-2; D is possibly TRBD1 (5 bases). The CDR3 covers 13 residues. From germline, CDR1 is SGHNT and CDR2 YYREEE (reference sequence). Trimming removed 4 bases at V and 4 bases at J, with 11 bases between. The CDR3 bases are TGTGCCAGCAGCATCAAAGGGGCCTATGGCTACACCTTC. It encodes CASSIKGAYGYTF.

This chain connects TRBV9 to TRBJ1-1, with D possibly being TRBD1 (6 bases). The germline V gene encodes CDR1 SGDLS and CDR2 YYNGEE. The CDR3 has 14 amino acids. V was clipped by 4 bases and J by 5 bases, with 15 bases between them. The CDR3 here is CASSTEQGGTEAFF. Written as DNA, the CDR3 is TGTGCCAGCAGCACTGAACAGGGTGGGACTGAAGCTTTCTTT.

The chain links TRBV14 to TRBJ1-1, with D possibly being TRBD1 (5 bases). V was shortened by 4 bases and J by 7 bases, with 13 bases between the two germline ends. Germline lookup yields CDR1 SGHDN and CDR2 FVKESK. The CDR3 runs 13 residues. Here the CDR3 DNA reads TGTGCCAGCAGCCTATTGCAGGGTTTTGAAGCTTTCTTT. Its translation is CASSLLQGFEAFF.

This clone was seen a few times. The chain links TRBV7-2 to TRBJ1-4, with TRBD1 matching 8 bases. The CDR3 spans 15 residues. Germline V gene sequence: CDR1 SGHTA, CDR2 FQGNSA. V trimming: 3 bases; J trimming: 5 bases; junction bases outside the gene matches: 5. The CDR3 nucleotides read TGTGCCAGCAGCTTCGACAGGGGAGGGAATGAAAAACTGTTTTTT. The encoded protein is CASSFDRGGNEKLFF.

V is TRBV5-5 and J is TRBJ1-1; 8 bases agree with TRBD1. Germline lookup yields CDR1 SGHKS and CDR2 YYEKEE (reference sequence). The ends lost 4 bases at V and 3 bases at J; junction bases unmatched: 5. This CDR3 region has 14 residues. The CDR3 loop reads CASSPGQGYTEAFF. The CDR3 coding sequence is TGTGCCAGCAGCCCCGGACAGGGATACACTGAAGCTTTCTTT.

The chain carries TRBV7-2 and TRBJ2-7; TRBD2 is a possible D gene (5 bases). V lost 2 bases and J 2 bases, leaving 16 bases between the germline ends. The CDR3 runs 16 residues. The germline gives CDR1 SGHTA, CDR2 FQGNSA. Here the CDR3 reads CASSLSGQQPTYEQYF. The CDR3 DNA reads TGTGCCAGCAGCTTAAGCGGCCAACAACCCACCTACGAGCAGTACTTC.

The chain employs TRBV28 and TRBJ2-7; 7 bases match TRBD1. Germline CDR1 MDHEN, CDR2 SYDVKM. The CDR3 loop spans 14 amino acids. Unmatched junction bases numbered 4, after V lost 3 bases and J lost 2 bases. The CDR3 DNA reads TGTGCCAGCAGTTTTTGGGACAGAGCCTACGAGCAGTACTTC. Residues: CASSFWDRAYEQYF.

The chain joins TRBV7-9 to TRBJ2-6, with 7 bases matching TRBD1. Trimming removed 7 bases from V and 0 bases from J; junction bases left unmatched: 12. Per the germline V gene, CDR1 is SEHNR and CDR2 is FQNEAQ (reference sequence). The CDR3 covers 18 residues. CDR3 nucleotides: TGTGCCAGCACTGAGTTGGGACAGCCGATCTCTGGGGCCAACGTCCTGACTTTC. The encoded protein is CASTELGQPISGANVLTF.

The rearrangement uses TRBV15 and TRBJ2-1, with 7 bases matching TRBD2. The length of the CDR3 is 16 residues. Germline V gives CDR1 LNHNV, CDR2 YYDKDF (reference sequence). V was pared by 2 bases and J by 6 bases, with 10 bases of the junction left unmatched. In DNA, the CDR3 is TGTGCCACCAGCAGACCTCCTAGCGGCCTTGGCAATGAGCAGTTCTTC. Its translation: CATSRPPSGLGNEQFF.

The rearrangement uses TRBV11-2 and TRBJ2-5, with D hard to call. The CDR3 is made up of 14 amino acids. The germline gives CDR1 SGHAT, CDR2 FQNNGV. Trimming cost V 3 bases and J 5 bases, with 13 bases left between them. The CDR3 loop reads CASSLLSSIETQYF. The CDR3 DNA reads as TGTGCCAGCAGCTTGTTGTCTAGTATTGAGACCCAGTACTTC.

The chain employs TRBV3-1 (or the pseudogene TRBV3-2) and TRBJ2-7; D uncertain. The V gene's germline CDR1 is LGHDT and CDR2 YNNKEL (reference sequence). The V end lost 3 bases, the J end lost 3 bases, and 6 bases lay between the germline ends. The CDR3 is 12 amino acids. CDR3 nucleotide sequence: TGTGCCAGCAGCCAGCCAGGCTACGAGCAGTACTTC. This translates into CASSQPGYEQYF.

This sequence joins TRBV7-9 and TRBJ1-1, with D tentatively TRBD1 (6 bases). The CDR3 covers 14 residues. Trimming removed 5 bases from V and 4 bases from J, with 14 bases in between. Germline CDR1 SEHNR, CDR2 FQNEAQ (reference sequence). The CDR3 sequence: CASSPMGAGTEAFF. CDR3 in DNA: TGTGCCAGCAGCCCCATGGGGGCAGGCACTGAAGCTTTCTTT. The whole variable domain, filled in from reference TRBV7-9 and TRBJ1-1, reads DTGVSQNPRHKITKRGQNVTFRCDPISEHNRLYWYRQTLGQGPEFLTYFQNEAQLEKSRLLSDRFSAERPKGSFSTLEIQRTEQGDSAMYLCASSPMGAGTEAFFGQGTRLTVV.

The V gene is TRBV28, the J gene TRBJ1-1; possibly TRBD1 for D (6 bases). V lost 6 bases to trimming and J lost 3 bases, with 17 bases between them. Germline values: CDR1 MDHEN, CDR2 SYDVKM. This CDR3 has 15 residues. The CDR3 nucleotides read TGTGCCAGCAGGGAACAGGGAGAGAAGCACACTGAAGCTTTCTTT. Translated, it gives CASREQGEKHTEAFF.